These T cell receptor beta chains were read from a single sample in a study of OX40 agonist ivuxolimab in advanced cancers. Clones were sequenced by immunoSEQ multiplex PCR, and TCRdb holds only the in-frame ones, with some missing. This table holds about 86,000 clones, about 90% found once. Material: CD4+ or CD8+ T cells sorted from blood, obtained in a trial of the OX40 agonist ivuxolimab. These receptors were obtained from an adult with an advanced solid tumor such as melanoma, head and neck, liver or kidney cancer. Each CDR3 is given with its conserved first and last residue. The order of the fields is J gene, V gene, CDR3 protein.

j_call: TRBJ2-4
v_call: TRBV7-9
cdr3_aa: CASSLGAGLTKNIQYF

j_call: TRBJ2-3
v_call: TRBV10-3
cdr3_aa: CAISESRGGDGLTDTQYF

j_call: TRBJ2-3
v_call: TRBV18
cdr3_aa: CASSPMGTYTDTQYF

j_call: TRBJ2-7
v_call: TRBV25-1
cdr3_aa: CASSGGQGNEQYF

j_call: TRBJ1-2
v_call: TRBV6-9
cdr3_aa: CASSYSTGAFYGYTF

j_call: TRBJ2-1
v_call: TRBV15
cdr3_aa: CATSRGGSTYNEQFF

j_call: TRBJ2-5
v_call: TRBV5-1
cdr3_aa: CASSLQETQYF

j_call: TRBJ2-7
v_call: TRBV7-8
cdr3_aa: CASSLVAGGLYEQYF

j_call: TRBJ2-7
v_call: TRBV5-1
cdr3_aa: CASSFSEREVSLVGEQYF

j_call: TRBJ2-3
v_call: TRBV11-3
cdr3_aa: CASSLGTDTQYF

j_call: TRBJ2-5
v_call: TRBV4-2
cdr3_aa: CASSQDRLAGVRQETQYF

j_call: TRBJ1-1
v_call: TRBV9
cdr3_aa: CASSPTGGNTEAFF

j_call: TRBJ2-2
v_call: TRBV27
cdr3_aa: CASSFGPTAGELFF

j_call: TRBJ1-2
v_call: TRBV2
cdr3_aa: CASRISYGTTYGYTF

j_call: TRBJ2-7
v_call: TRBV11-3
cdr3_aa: CASSWDSYEQYF

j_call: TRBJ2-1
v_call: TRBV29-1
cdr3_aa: CSVELAGGTSYNEQFF

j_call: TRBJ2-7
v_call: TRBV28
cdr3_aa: CARMEGLYEQYF

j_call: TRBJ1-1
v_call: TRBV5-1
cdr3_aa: CASSQPVLGEAFF

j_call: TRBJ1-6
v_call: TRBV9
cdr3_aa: CASSVYGQSPLHF

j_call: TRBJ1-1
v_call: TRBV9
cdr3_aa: CASSARTANTEAFF

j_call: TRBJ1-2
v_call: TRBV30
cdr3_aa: CAWSGPLRDYGYTF

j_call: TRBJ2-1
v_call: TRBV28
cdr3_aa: CASSRGRNSYNEQFF

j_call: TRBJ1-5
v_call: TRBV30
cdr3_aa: CAWSGGLLGQPQHF

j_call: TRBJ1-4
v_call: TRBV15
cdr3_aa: CATSRDMGGANEKLFF

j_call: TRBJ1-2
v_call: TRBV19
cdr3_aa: CASSIGRDRETGYTF

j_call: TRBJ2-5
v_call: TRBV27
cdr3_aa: CASSLSGWRAQETQYF

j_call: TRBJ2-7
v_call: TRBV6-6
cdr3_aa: CASSPQTGEQYF

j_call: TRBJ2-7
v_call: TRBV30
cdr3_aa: CAWGSTGAQTF

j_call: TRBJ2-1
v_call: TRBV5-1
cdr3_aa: CASSLGAENEQFF